This T cell receptor beta chain is drawn from a study of response to subunit inactivated influenza vaccine. Study-wide results and caveats: The authors suggested that few new T cells are recruited per seasonal influenza vaccination.

This clonotype was recorded only once. The antigen remains undetermined. CDR3 length: 15 residues. Per the germline V gene, CDR1 is SGHAT and CDR2 is FQNNGV. The ends were cut back, 0 bases at V and 0 bases at J, with 9 bases in the middle. Each CDR3 protein is one row after TCRdb ran MiXCR on the RT-PCR reads. The sample lists a few hundred thousand distinct CDR3 sequences, about 20% occurring once. The sample in question was PBMCs from blood, obtained 21 months after vaccination. This sequence originates from a man between 45 and 75 years old who received an inactivated influenza vaccine. The chain has TRBV11-2 and TRBJ2-7; no firm D call. CDR3 residues: CASSLDLRSSYEQYF. The DNA of the CDR3 is TGTGCCAGCAGCTTAGACCTCAGGAGCTCCTACGAGCAGTACTTC.